This passage covers 4 T cell receptor beta chains from one sample sequenced in a study of blood T cell repertoires in COVID-19. Libraries were prepared by immunoSEQ multiplex PCR; TCRdb keeps only in-frame clonotypes and omits some of them. The sample consists of more than 85,000 clones, about 91% of them appearing once. Sequencing used peripheral blood. The origin of the receptors is a young man with acute or convalescent COVID-19.

The rearrangement uses TRBV10-2 and TRBJ1-5, with TRBD1 identical over 7 bases. V gave up 3 bases and J gave up 6 bases; unmatched junction bases: 8. Germline values: CDR1 WSHSY, CDR2 SAAADI. The CDR3 runs to 15 residues. In DNA, the CDR3 is TGCGCCAGCAGTGATATGGTAGGGGGCCGTCAGCCCCAGCATTTT. This encodes CASSDMVGGRQPQHF.

The V and J genes are TRBV28 and TRBJ2-3; D may be TRBD2 (5 bases). V was shortened by 5 bases and J by 1 base, with 25 bases between the two germline ends. Germline loops: CDR1 MDHEN, CDR2 SYDVKM. CDR3 length: 19 amino acids. The CDR3 coding sequence is TGTGCCAGCAGTCATACCCGCCTAGGACTCTCTTGGGGCACAGATACGCAGTATTTT. Translation gives CASSHTRLGLSWGTDTQYF.

This clone was found a few times. The J gene is TRBJ2-6, the V gene TRBV27; 9 positions agree with TRBD1. J lost 4 bases, V lost 5 bases, and 6 bases had no gene match. Germline V gene data show CDR1 as MNHEY and CDR2 as SMNVEV (reference sequence). The CDR3 length is 16 residues. This CDR3 is CASSGQGTYGANVLTF. DNA of the CDR3: TGTGCCAGCAGTGGACAGGGGACTTACGGGGCCAACGTCCTGACTTTC.

This chain connects TRBV11-2 to TRBJ2-7; 8 positions agree with TRBD1. Germline V CDR1 and CDR2: SGHAT, FQNNGV. Germline trimming cut 4 bases from V and 1 base from J; bases unmatched to any gene: 6. The CDR3 is made up of 15 amino acids. CDR3 DNA: TGTGCCAGCAGCTCGTTCCGGACAGGGTCCTACGAGCAGTACTTC. It codes for CASSSFRTGSYEQYF.